The 25 T cell receptor beta chains reported below all come from one sample, sequenced in a study of cytomegalovirus exposure and HLA in healthy donors. Some clones are missing from TCRdb's copy, which holds only in-frame ones; the method was immunoSEQ multiplex PCR. The profile shows some 170,000 clones, more than 75% of them singletons. Source material: PBMCs. These receptors came from a man aged 18 to 29 in good health and CMV-seropositive.

The table lists this clone with a count of one. This chain links TRBV30 with TRBJ1-6; D unclear. CDR1 is GTSNPN and CDR2 is SVGIG in the germline V gene (reference sequence). The CDR3 loop spans 14 amino acids. The germline V and J ends were trimmed by 2 bases and 6 bases, with 11 bases remaining between them. The CDR3 is CAWSKQASNSPLHF. CDR3 in DNA: TGTGCCTGGAGTAAGCAGGCGAGTAATTCACCCCTCCACTTT.

V is TRBV5-5 and J is TRBJ2-3; D perhaps matches TRBD2 (5 bases). Deletions cut 7 bases from V and 6 bases from J, with 15 bases between. CDR3 length: 13 residues. In germline, CDR1 is SGHKS, CDR2 YYEKEE (reference sequence). The CDR3 region is CASAGLTGDTQYF. CDR3 coding DNA: TGTGCCAGCGCCGGACTCACTGGGGATACGCAGTATTTT.

This chain connects TRBV7-3 to TRBJ2-2; 7 nucleotides match TRBD1. CDR3 length equals 13 residues. Germline V gene lookup returns CDR1 SGHTA and CDR2 FQGTGA. V lost 5 bases, J lost 6 bases, and 3 bases stayed unmatched. The CDR3 sequence is CASSIGTAGELFF. CDR3 coding DNA: TGTGCCAGCAGCATAGGGACAGCCGGGGAGCTGTTTTTT.

The chain employs TRBV7-2 and TRBJ1-2, with 7 bases that match TRBD1. V shed 5 bases, J shed 4 bases, and the junction held 10 bases outside the gene matches. CDR3 size: 15 residues. Germline V gene data show CDR1 as SGHTA and CDR2 as FQGNSA. CDR3 residues: CASSPWTGPAYGYTF. DNA for the CDR3: TGTGCCAGCAGCCCGTGGACAGGCCCTGCCTATGGCTACACCTTC. The variable domain in full, with the rest retrieved from reference TRBV7-2 and TRBJ1-2, is GAGVSQSPSNKVTEKGKDVELRCDPISGHTALYWYRQSLGQGLEFLIYFQGNSAPDKSGLPSDRFSAERTGGSVSTLTIQRTQQEDSAVYLCASSPWTGPAYGYTFGSGTRLTVV.

This clone was detected only a few times. CDR3 DNA sequence: TGTGCCAGCAGCTTTGGGACAGCCCAGCCCCAGCATTTT. Translation: CASSFGTAQPQHF. This rearrangement joins TRBV7-3 to TRBJ1-5; 7 nucleotides match TRBD1. Germline V gene lookup returns CDR1 SGHTA and CDR2 FQGTGA. J lost 7 bases, V lost 3 bases, and 3 bases had no gene match. The CDR3 loop spans 13 amino acids.

V usage is TRBV6-5 and J usage is TRBJ2-7; 10 bases match TRBD1. The length of the CDR3 is 12 residues. The ends lost 5 bases at V and 6 bases at J; junction bases unmatched: 1. Germline V gene sequence: CDR1 MNHEY, CDR2 SVGAGI. CDR3 sequence reads: CASSGTGVEQYF. The CDR3 nucleotides read TGTGCCAGCAGTGGGACAGGGGTCGAGCAGTACTTC.

This chain connects TRBV11-2 to TRBJ1-1, with D hard to call. V shed 5 bases and J shed 9 bases, with 13 bases lying between them. Germline values: CDR1 SGHAT, CDR2 FQNNGV. The CDR3 contains 12 residues. In DNA, the CDR3 is TGTGCCAGCAGCGCAGAGGGTCAGCAAGCTTTCTTT. Protein sequence: CASSAEGQQAFF.

The chain is built from TRBV5-1 and TRBJ1-2; TRBD1 might be the D (5 bases). The CDR3 is 14 amino acids. V lost 6 bases to trimming and J lost 2 bases, with 14 bases between them. The germline gives CDR1 SGHRS, CDR2 YFSETQ. The CDR3 coding sequence is TGCGCCAGCAACACTGGTCGGGGGAACTATGGCTACACCTTC. Its translation: CASNTGRGNYGYTF.

The chain employs TRBV5-8 and TRBJ2-2; tentative D call: TRBD1 (5 bases). The V end lost 0 bases, the J end lost 1 base, and 13 bases lay between the germline ends. There are 17 residues in the CDR3. Germline CDR1 and CDR2: SGHTS and YDEGEE. DNA for the CDR3: TGTGCCAGCAGCTTGGCCCAATACAGGATGAACACCGGGGAGCTGTTTTTT. Its protein product is CASSLAQYRMNTGELFF.

The sample holds a few counts of this clone. V and J are TRBV7-9 and TRBJ2-1; 8 positions agree with TRBD1. With V trimmed by 10 bases and J by 0 bases, 8 bases remained unmatched. There are 15 residues in the CDR3. Germline V gene lookup returns CDR1 SEHNR and CDR2 FQNEAQ (reference sequence). The CDR3 DNA sequence: TGTGCCACCGATATAGGACAGGGCTCCTACAATGAGCAGTTCTTC. Amino acid sequence: CATDIGQGSYNEQFF.

The chain has TRBV27 and TRBJ2-1; possible D gene TRBD2, 7 bases. The germline V gene encodes CDR1 MNHEY and CDR2 SMNVEV (reference sequence). The CDR3 is 14 residues long. Trimming pared 2 bases from V and 7 bases from J, leaving 12 bases between. The CDR3 region is CASSLRGGGNEQFF. The CDR3 region has the DNA TGTGCCAGCAGTTTACGCGGGGGCGGGAATGAGCAGTTCTTC.

V gene TRBV18 combines with J gene TRBJ1-1; TRBD1 aligns across 11 bases. Losses at the gene ends were 3 bases for V and 0 bases for J; bases not matched to a gene: 6. Germline values: CDR1 KGHSH, CDR2 LQKENI. There are 17 residues in the CDR3. The CDR3 sequence: CASSPKGQGALNTEAFF. Written as DNA, the CDR3 is TGTGCCAGCTCACCTAAAGGACAGGGGGCTCTGAACACTGAAGCTTTCTTT. Full variable domain (remainder filled in from reference TRBV18 and TRBJ1-1): NAGVMQNPRHLVRRRGQEARLRCSPMKGHSHVYWYRQLPEEGLKFMVYLQKENIIDESGMPKERFSAEFPKEGPSILRIQQVVRGDSAAYFCASSPKGQGALNTEAFFGQGTRLTVV.

J is TRBJ2-1 and V is TRBV5-8; D unclear. The germline V gene has CDR1 SGHTS and CDR2 YDEGEE. The ends were cut back, 4 bases at V and 10 bases at J, with 12 bases in the middle. This CDR3 comprises 12 residues. CDR3 sequence (DNA): TGTGCCAGCAGCCCCGGCGGTGCGGAGCAGTTCTTC. This encodes CASSPGGAEQFF.

The chain combines TRBV29-1 with TRBJ1-2; 7 bases agree with TRBD1. Trimming removed 6 bases from V and 7 bases from J; junction bases left unmatched: 17. The CDR3 totals 15 residues. Germline V gene lookup returns CDR1 SQVTM and CDR2 ANQGSEA. DNA for the CDR3: TGCAGCGTCCCCGTGAGGCAGGGGGGACTTGGTGGCTACACCTTC. Translation gives CSVPVRQGGLGGYTF.

This clone was counted once. The genes are TRBV7-2 and TRBJ2-7; 8 bases fit TRBD1. The ends lost 4 bases at V and 3 bases at J; junction bases unmatched: 8. Germline lookup yields CDR1 SGHTA and CDR2 FQGNSA. CDR3 length: 15 amino acids. CDR3: CASSYSTGDFYEQYF. CDR3 nucleotides: TGTGCCAGCAGCTATTCGACAGGGGATTTCTACGAGCAGTACTTC.

The V and J genes are TRBV29-1 and TRBJ2-1; maybe TRBD1 (5 bases). CDR1 SQVTM and CDR2 ANQGSEA come from the germline V gene. This CDR3 has 16 amino acids. The germline V and J ends were trimmed by 2 bases and 10 bases, with 24 bases remaining between them. CDR3 sequence: CSVEKGLGVAGREQFF. CDR3 sequence (DNA): TGCAGCGTTGAAAAGGGGCTCGGTGTGGCCGGGCGGGAGCAGTTCTTC.

V gene TRBV6-5 combines with J gene TRBJ1-2; 8 bases align to TRBD1. With 7 bases clipped from V and 2 bases from J, the junction kept 6 bases outside the gene matches. CDR3 length: 14 amino acids. Per germline, CDR1 MNHEY and CDR2 SVGAGI. The chain's CDR3 is CASNSDRANYGYTF. As DNA, the CDR3 is TGTGCCAGCAACTCGGACAGGGCCAACTATGGCTACACCTTC.

This rearrangement joins TRBV9 to TRBJ2-1; 11 bases match TRBD2. The CDR3 runs to 18 residues. The J segment lost 0 bases and the V segment lost 3 bases, leaving 8 bases of the junction unmatched. Per germline, CDR1 SGDLS and CDR2 YYNGEE. CDR3 nucleotide sequence: TGTGCCAGCAGCGGGGGACTAGCGGATACCAGCTCCTACAATGAGCAGTTCTTC. Translation: CASSGGLADTSSYNEQFF.

CDR3 region: CASSQPKDRNYGYTF. CDR3 nucleotides: TGCGCCAGCAGCCAACCCAAGGACAGGAACTATGGCTACACCTTC. V gene TRBV4-1 combines with J gene TRBJ1-2; 7 nucleotides align to TRBD1. Germline V gene lookup returns CDR1 MGHRA and CDR2 YSYEKL. V lost 2 bases to trimming and J lost 2 bases; unmatched junction nucleotides: 5. This CDR3 has 15 residues.

V usage is TRBV6-6 and J usage is TRBJ1-4; 10 bases match TRBD1. With V trimmed by 5 bases and J by 11 bases, 11 bases remained unmatched. The CDR3 extends over 15 amino acids. Germline assignment: CDR1 MNHNY and CDR2 SVGAGI (reference sequence). The CDR3 reads CASSRDRGVGGKLFF. The CDR3 DNA follows: TGTGCCAGCAGTCGGGACAGGGGCGTAGGTGGGAAACTGTTTTTT.

The sample holds one count of this clone. This rearrangement joins TRBV5-4 to TRBJ2-7; no reliable D call. CDR1 is SGHNT and CDR2 is YYREEE in the germline V gene (reference sequence). V was trimmed by 0 bases and J by 2 bases, leaving 9 bases between them. The CDR3 is made up of 14 amino acids. CDR3: CASSLDSLTYEQYF. The CDR3 nucleotides read TGTGCCAGCAGCTTGGATTCACTTACCTACGAGCAGTACTTC.

V and J are TRBV7-2 and TRBJ2-3; 8 bases align to TRBD2. The CDR3 length is 13 residues. The germline gives CDR1 SGHTA, CDR2 FQGNSA. V dropped 10 bases and J dropped 4; count of bases not matched to a gene: 7. CDR3: CAISGRGADTQYF. CDR3 bases: TGTGCCATCTCGGGGCGGGGGGCAGATACGCAGTATTTT.

This chain joins TRBV7-9 and TRBJ2-3; 14 nucleotides agree with TRBD2. This CDR3 comprises 19 residues. Per germline, CDR1 SEHNR and CDR2 FQNEAQ (reference sequence). With 5 bases clipped from V and 0 bases from J, the junction kept 10 bases outside the gene matches. The CDR3 nucleotides are TGTGCCAGCAGCCCGGGACTAGCGGGGGCCTCGCCTAGCACAGATACGCAGTATTTT. This gives the protein CASSPGLAGASPSTDTQYF.

This chain links TRBV7-3 with TRBJ2-3, with TRBD2 identical over 8 bases. V gave up 5 bases and J gave up 4 bases; unmatched junction bases: 14. The V gene's germline CDR1 is SGHTA and CDR2 FQGTGA. The CDR3 extends over 17 amino acids. The CDR3: CASSIWGLGTEADTQYF. The CDR3 DNA sequence: TGTGCCAGCAGCATATGGGGACTAGGGACGGAGGCAGATACGCAGTATTTT.

The gene calls are TRBV9 and TRBJ2-3; no clear D gene. CDR1 is SGDLS, CDR2 YYNGEE, per germline. This CDR3 has 15 amino acids. The V end lost 3 bases, the J end lost 0 bases, and 11 bases lay between the germline ends. CDR3 sequence: CASSGGHGSTDTQYF. The DNA for the CDR3 is TGTGCCAGCAGCGGAGGTCATGGAAGCACAGATACGCAGTATTTT.